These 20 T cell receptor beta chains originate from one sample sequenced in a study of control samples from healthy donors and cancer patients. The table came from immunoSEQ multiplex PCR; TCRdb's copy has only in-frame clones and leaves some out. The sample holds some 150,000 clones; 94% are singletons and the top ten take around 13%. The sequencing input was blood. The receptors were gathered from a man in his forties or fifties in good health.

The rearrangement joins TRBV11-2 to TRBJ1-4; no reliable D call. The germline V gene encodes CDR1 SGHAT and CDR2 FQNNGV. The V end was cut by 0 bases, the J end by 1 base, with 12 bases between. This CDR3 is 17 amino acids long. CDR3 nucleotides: TGTGCCAGCAGCTTAGACCCCGGGTTTGGAACTAATGAAAAACTGTTTTTT. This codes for CASSLDPGFGTNEKLFF.

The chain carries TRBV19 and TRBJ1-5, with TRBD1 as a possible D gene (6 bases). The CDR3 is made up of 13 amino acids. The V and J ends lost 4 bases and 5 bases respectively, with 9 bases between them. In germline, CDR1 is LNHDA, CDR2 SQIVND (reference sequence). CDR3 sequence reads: CASSSPGDQPQHF. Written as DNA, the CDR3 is TGTGCCAGTAGTAGTCCAGGGGATCAGCCCCAGCATTTT.

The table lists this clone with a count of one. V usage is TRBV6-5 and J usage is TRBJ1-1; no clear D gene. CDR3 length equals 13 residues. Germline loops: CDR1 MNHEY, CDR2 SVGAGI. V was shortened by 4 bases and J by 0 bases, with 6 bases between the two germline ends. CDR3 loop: CASSSPVNTEAFF. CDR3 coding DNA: TGTGCCAGCAGTTCCCCGGTGAACACTGAAGCTTTCTTT.

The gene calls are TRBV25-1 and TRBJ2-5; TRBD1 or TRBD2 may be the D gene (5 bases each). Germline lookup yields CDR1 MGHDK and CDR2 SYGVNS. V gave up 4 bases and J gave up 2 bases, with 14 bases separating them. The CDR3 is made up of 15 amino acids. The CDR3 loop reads CASSGSGTAQETQYF. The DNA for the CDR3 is TGTGCCAGCAGTGGCTCCGGGACGGCACAAGAGACCCAGTACTTC.

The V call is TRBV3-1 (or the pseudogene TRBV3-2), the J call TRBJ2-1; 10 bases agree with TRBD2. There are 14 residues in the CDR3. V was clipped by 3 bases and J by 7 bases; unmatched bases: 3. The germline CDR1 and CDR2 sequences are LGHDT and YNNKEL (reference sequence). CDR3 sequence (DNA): TGTGCCAGCAGCCATCTAGCGGGGGCGAATGAGCAGTTCTTC. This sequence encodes CASSHLAGANEQFF.

The CDR3 sequence is CASSQDIGESTQYF. CDR3 in DNA: TGCGCCAGCAGCCAAGATATAGGGGAGAGTACGCAGTATTTT. The V gene is TRBV4-1, the J gene TRBJ2-3; perhaps D is TRBD1 or TRBD2 (5 bases each). CDR1 MGHRA and CDR2 YSYEKL come from the germline V gene. The CDR3 is 14 residues long. V was cut by 0 bases and J by 8 bases, with 12 bases left in between.

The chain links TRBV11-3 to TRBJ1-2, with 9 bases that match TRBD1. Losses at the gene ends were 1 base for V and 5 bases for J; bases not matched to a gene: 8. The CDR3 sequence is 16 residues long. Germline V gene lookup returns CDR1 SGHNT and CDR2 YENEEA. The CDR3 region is CASSLGSVDRGYGYTF. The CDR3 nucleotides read TGTGCCAGCAGCTTAGGGTCGGTGGACAGGGGTTATGGCTACACCTTC.

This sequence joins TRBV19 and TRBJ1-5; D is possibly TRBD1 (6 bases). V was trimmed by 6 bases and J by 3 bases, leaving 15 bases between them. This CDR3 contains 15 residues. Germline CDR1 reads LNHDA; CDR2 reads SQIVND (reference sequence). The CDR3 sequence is CASRTGTQPNQPQHF. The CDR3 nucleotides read TGTGCCAGTAGGACCGGGACACAACCCAATCAGCCCCAGCATTTT.

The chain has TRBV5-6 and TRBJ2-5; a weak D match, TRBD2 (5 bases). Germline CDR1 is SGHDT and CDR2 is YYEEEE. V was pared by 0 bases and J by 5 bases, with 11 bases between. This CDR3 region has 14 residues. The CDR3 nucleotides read TGTGCCAGCAGCTTGGCAAGTTCGGGGGAGACCCAGTACTTC. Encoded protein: CASSLASSGETQYF.

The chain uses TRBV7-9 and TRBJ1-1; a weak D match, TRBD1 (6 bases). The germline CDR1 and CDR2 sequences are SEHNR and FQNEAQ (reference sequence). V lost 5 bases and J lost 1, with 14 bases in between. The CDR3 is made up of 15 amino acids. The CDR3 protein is CASSVSGGQNTEAFF. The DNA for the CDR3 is TGTGCCAGCAGCGTTTCGGGGGGACAGAACACTGAAGCTTTCTTT. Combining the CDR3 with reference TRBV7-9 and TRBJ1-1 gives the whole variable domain DTGVSQNPRHKITKRGQNVTFRCDPISEHNRLYWYRQTLGQGPEFLTYFQNEAQLEKSRLLSDRFSAERPKGSFSTLEIQRTEQGDSAMYLCASSVSGGQNTEAFFGQGTRLTVV.

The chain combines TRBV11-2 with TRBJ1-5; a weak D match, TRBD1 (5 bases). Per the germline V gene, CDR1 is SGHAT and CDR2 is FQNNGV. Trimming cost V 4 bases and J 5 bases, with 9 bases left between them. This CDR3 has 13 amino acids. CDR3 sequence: CASSSQGDQPQHF. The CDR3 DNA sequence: TGTGCCAGCAGCTCCCAAGGGGATCAGCCCCAGCATTTT.

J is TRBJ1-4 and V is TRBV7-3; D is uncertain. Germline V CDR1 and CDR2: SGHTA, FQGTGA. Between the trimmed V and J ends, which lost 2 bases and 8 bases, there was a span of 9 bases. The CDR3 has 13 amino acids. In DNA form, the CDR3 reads TGTGCCAGCAGCTTAGGAGTGGGGGAAAAACTGTTTTTT. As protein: CASSLGVGEKLFF.

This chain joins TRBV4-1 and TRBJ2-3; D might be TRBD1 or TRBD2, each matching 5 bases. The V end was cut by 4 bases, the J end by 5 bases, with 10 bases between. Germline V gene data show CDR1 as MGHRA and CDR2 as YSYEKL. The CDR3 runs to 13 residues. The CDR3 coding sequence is TGCGCCAGCAGCCCGGGGACGCAAGATACGCAGTATTTT. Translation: CASSPGTQDTQYF.

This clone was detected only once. CDR3 DNA: TGTGCCAGCCGGACTAGCGGGGCGAACACCGGGGAGCTGTTTTTT. This sequence encodes CASRTSGANTGELFF. V and J are TRBV2 and TRBJ2-2, with 12 bases matching TRBD2. The CDR3 totals 15 residues. Germline CDR1 and CDR2: SNHLY and FYNNEI. After removal of 8 bases from V and 0 bases from J, the junction contained 1 base not matched to a gene.

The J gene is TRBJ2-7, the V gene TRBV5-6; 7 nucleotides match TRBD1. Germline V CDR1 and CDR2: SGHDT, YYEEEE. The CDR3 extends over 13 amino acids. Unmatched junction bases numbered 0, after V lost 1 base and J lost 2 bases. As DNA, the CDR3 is TGTGCCAGCAGCTTGACAGGGGCCTACGAGCAGTACTTC. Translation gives CASSLTGAYEQYF.

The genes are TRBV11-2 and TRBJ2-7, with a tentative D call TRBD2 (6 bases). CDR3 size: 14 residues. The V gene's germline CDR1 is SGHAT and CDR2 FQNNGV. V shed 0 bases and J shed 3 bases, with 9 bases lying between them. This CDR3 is CASSLDVGGYEQYF. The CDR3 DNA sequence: TGTGCCAGCAGCTTAGATGTGGGGGGCTACGAGCAGTACTTC.

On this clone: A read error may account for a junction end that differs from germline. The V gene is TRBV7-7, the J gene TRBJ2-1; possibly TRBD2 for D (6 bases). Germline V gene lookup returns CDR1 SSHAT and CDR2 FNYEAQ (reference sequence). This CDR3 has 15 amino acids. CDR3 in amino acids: CASSLNSGPYNEQFF. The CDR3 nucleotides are TGTGCTAGCAGCTTAAACAGCGGGCCTTACAATGAGCAGTTCTTC.

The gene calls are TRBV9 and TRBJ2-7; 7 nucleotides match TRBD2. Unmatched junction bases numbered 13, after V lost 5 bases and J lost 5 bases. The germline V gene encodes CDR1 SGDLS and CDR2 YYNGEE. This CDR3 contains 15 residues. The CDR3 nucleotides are TGTGCCAGCAGTGCCTCTGGGCGGGAGATCGACGAGCAGTACTTC. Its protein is CASSASGREIDEQYF.

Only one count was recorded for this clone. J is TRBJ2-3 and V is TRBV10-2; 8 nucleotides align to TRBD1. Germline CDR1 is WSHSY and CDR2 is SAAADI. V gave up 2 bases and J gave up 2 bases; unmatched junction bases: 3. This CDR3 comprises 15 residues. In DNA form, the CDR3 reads TGCGCCAGCAGTGAGACAGGGGGACTCACAGATACGCAGTATTTT. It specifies CASSETGGLTDTQYF.

The CDR3 loop is CASSLARAANTEAFF. The CDR3 DNA sequence: TGTGCCAGCAGCTTGGCTCGTGCCGCGAACACTGAAGCTTTCTTT. The genes are TRBV5-6 and TRBJ1-1; D remains unclear. The CDR3 loop spans 15 amino acids. The germline V gene has CDR1 SGHDT and CDR2 YYEEEE. Trimming removed 0 bases at V and 1 base at J, with 10 bases between.